These 12 T cell receptor beta chains originate from one sample sequenced in a study of beta chain features in type 1 diabetes. Antigens for these TCRs are unknown. Study outcomes and limitations: Shorter TCRB CDR3s, moderately but significantly so, marked every one of the four CD4+ subsets in Type 1 diabetes patients.

Investigators reverse transcribed all isolated RNA, so they sequenced expressed TCRB transcripts. Clones were sequenced by immunoSEQ multiplex PCR, and TCRdb holds only the in-frame ones, with some missing. The sample lists 630,000 or so clones; more than 13% were seen once. The specimen was naive CD4+ T cells from blood. These receptor sequences come from a man aged 18 to 35 with type 1 diabetes.

This clone was detected a few times. V is TRBV30 and J is TRBJ2-7, with TRBD2 identical over 9 bases. V trimming: 3 bases; J trimming: 5 bases; junction bases outside the gene matches: 8. The length of the CDR3 is 14 residues. Germline CDR1 is GTSNPN and CDR2 is SVGIG (reference sequence). The CDR3 sequence is CAWSFSGRFDEQYF. The CDR3 region has the DNA TGTGCCTGGAGCTTTAGCGGGAGATTCGACGAGCAGTACTTC.

This clone turned up a few times. This chain uses TRBV2 with TRBJ1-2, with unresolved D. The CDR3 extends over 12 amino acids. V was trimmed by 8 bases and J by 4 bases, leaving 11 bases between them. In germline, CDR1 is SNHLY, CDR2 FYNNEI. For the CDR3, the DNA is TGTGCCAGCGGCTGGTGGAGCTATGGCTACACCTTC. Amino acid sequence: CASGWWSYGYTF.

This clone occurred a few times. The chain uses TRBV21-1 and TRBJ2-7; TRBD1 is the table's D call, not checked against the DNA. TRBV21-1 is annotated as a pseudogene. This CDR3 is built from 14 residues. CDR3 region: CASTRDRIVYEQYF. For the CDR3, the DNA is TGTGCCAGCACCCGGGACAGGATTGTCTACGAGCAGTACTTC.

V usage is TRBV6-5 and J usage is TRBJ1-2; perhaps TRBD1 as D (5 bases). This CDR3 has 16 amino acids. CDR1 is MNHEY, CDR2 SVGAGI, per germline. Trimming left V 0 bases short and J 0 bases short, with 11 bases between. This chain's CDR3 is CASSYSSGATNYGYTF. CDR3 coding DNA: TGTGCCAGCAGTTACTCGAGCGGGGCAACTAACTATGGCTACACCTTC.

J is TRBJ2-5 and V is TRBV29-1; TRBD2 is a possible D gene (5 bases). This CDR3 has 14 amino acids. Germline V gene lookup returns CDR1 SQVTM and CDR2 ANQGSEA. With 6 bases removed from V and 5 bases from J, the gap between germline ends came to 19 bases. The CDR3 sequence: CSVPPPGSQETQYF. Written as DNA, the CDR3 is TGCAGCGTGCCGCCCCCGGGGTCACAGGAGACCCAGTACTTC.

V usage is TRBV15 and J usage is TRBJ1-6, with 9 bases fitting TRBD1. Germline lookup yields CDR1 LNHNV and CDR2 YYDKDF (reference sequence). The CDR3 length is 13 residues. V was clipped by 9 bases and J by 10 bases; unmatched bases: 7. The CDR3 is CATQGATGSPLHF. DNA of the CDR3: TGTGCCACACAGGGGGCGACCGGGTCACCCCTCCACTTT.

V gene TRBV30 combines with J gene TRBJ2-1; either TRBD1 or TRBD2 may supply D (5 bases each). Germline V CDR1 and CDR2: GTSNPN, SVGIG (reference sequence). V was trimmed by 0 bases and J by 0 bases, leaving 12 bases between them. The CDR3 consists of 16 residues. CDR3 nucleotides: TGTGCCTGGAGTGTAACGGCAGGGAGCTCCTACAATGAGCAGTTCTTC. This gives the protein CAWSVTAGSSYNEQFF.

This sequence joins TRBV6-1 and TRBJ2-5; D unresolved. V was shortened by 6 bases and J by 2 bases, with 10 bases between the two germline ends. The CDR3 is 13 residues long. Germline assignment: CDR1 MNHNS and CDR2 SASEGT. The CDR3 nucleotides are TGTGCCAGCAGGTTAAACCGACAAGAGACCCAGTACTTC. Protein: CASRLNRQETQYF.

This clone occurred a few times. CDR3 sequence: CASSPSSYGYTF. The DNA for the CDR3 is TGTGCCAGCAGCCCCAGCAGCTATGGCTACACCTTC. The chain is built from TRBV11-2 and TRBJ1-2; D uncertain. Germline-derived CDR1 and CDR2 are SGHAT and FQNNGV. CDR3 length: 12 amino acids. Between the trimmed V and J ends, which lost 5 bases and 4 bases, there was a span of 8 bases. Together with reference TRBV11-2 and TRBJ1-2, the CDR3 gives the full variable domain: EAGVAQSPRYKIIEKRQSVAFWCNPISGHATLYWYQQILGQGPKLLIQFQNNGVVDDSQLPKDRFSAERLKGVDSTLKIQPAKLEDSAVYLCASSPSSYGYTFGSGTRLTVV.

The chain uses TRBV7-2 and TRBJ2-3; the match to TRBD2 covers 7 bases. Per germline, CDR1 SGHTA and CDR2 FQGNSA. The J segment lost 6 bases and the V segment lost 7 bases, leaving 7 bases of the junction unmatched. The CDR3 is 13 amino acids. This chain's CDR3 is CASIFRGGDTQYF. The CDR3 DNA is TGTGCCAGCATCTTCCGGGGAGGGGATACGCAGTATTTT.

This clone was detected a few times. The chain links TRBV6-5 to TRBJ1-5, with 8 bases matching TRBD1. The germline V gene encodes CDR1 MNHEY and CDR2 SVGAGI. The CDR3 is 14 residues long. With 6 bases clipped from V and 2 bases from J, the junction kept 3 bases outside the gene matches. CDR3 protein: CASRDRVGNQPQHF. CDR3 DNA: TGTGCCAGCAGGGACAGGGTCGGCAATCAGCCCCAGCATTTT.

This clone was counted a few times. V and J are TRBV5-1 and TRBJ2-1, with D unclear. The CDR3 spans 14 residues. Trimming left V 4 bases short and J 0 bases short, with 8 bases between. Per the germline V gene, CDR1 is SGHRS and CDR2 is YFSETQ. CDR3 sequence: CASSTVTSYNEQFF. CDR3 nucleotides: TGCGCCAGCAGCACGGTAACCTCCTACAATGAGCAGTTCTTC. The full variable domain, rest sourced from reference TRBV5-1 and TRBJ2-1, is KAGVTQTPRYLIKTRGQQVTLSCSPISGHRSVSWYQQTPGQGLQFLFEYFSETQRNKGNFPGRFSGRQFSNSRSEMNVSTLELGDSALYLCASSTVTSYNEQFFGPGTRLTVL.